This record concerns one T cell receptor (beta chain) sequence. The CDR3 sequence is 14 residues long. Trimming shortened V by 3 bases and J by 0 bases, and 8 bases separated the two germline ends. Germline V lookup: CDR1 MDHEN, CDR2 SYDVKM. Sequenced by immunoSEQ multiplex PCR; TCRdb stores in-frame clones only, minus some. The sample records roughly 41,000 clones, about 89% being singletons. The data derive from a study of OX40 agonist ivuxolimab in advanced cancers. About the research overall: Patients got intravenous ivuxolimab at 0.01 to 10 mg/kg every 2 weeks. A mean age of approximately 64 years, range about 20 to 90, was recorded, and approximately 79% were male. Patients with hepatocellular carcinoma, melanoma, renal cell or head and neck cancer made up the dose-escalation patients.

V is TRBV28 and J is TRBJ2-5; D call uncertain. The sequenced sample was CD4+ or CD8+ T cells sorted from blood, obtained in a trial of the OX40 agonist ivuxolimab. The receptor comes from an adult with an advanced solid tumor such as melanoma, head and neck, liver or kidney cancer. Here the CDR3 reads CASSFTTYQETQYF. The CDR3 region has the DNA TGTGCCAGCAGTTTCACTACGTACCAAGAGACCCAGTACTTC.